This T cell receptor (beta chain) was observed in a study of sequential checkpoint blockade in melanoma. The wider study: Patients were randomized 1:1 to nivolumab-then-ipilimumab or ipilimumab-then-nivolumab first-line.

TCRdb keeps only in-frame clones here, not all; method: immunoSEQ multiplex PCR. The data show under 25,000 clones, approximately 82% seen once. This sample's treatment: randomized to nivolumab then ipilimumab (arm A) or the reverse (arm B). None of the patients previously received DNA-damaging chemotherapy. The sequence was collected from a human donor with melanoma. The specimen comprised CD8+ T cells sorted from blood (inferred from file names), sampled from a patient given nivolumab and ipilimumab in sequence.

CDR3 bases: TGCGCCAGCAGCCTCGACAGGGGCCCCTACAATGAGCAGTTCTTC. Protein sequence: CASSLDRGPYNEQFF. The chain links TRBV4-1 to TRBJ2-1; 8 positions agree with TRBD1. There are 15 residues in the CDR3. J gave up 2 bases and V 4 bases, and 4 bases lay outside the gene matches. The germline gives CDR1 MGHRA, CDR2 YSYEKL.